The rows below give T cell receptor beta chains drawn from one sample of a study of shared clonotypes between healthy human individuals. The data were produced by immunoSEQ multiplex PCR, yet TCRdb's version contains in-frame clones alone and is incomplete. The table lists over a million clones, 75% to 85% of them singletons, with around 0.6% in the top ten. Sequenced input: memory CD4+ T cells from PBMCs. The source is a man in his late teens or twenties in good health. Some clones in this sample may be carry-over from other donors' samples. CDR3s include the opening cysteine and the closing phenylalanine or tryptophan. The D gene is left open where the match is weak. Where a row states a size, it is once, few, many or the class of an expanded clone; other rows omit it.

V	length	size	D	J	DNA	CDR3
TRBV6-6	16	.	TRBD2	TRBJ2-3	TGTGCCAGCAGCCCTAGCGGGAGGGCCGGAACAGATACGCAGTATTTT	CASSPSGRAGTDTQYF
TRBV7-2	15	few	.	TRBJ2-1	TGTGCCAGCAGCAAACAGACAGGAGGCCTCAATGAGCAGTTCTTC	CASSKQTGGLNEQFF
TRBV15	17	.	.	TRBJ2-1	TGTGCCACCAGCAGAGATTATGGATCTCGGAATCTGGGTGAGCAGTTCTTC	CATSRDYGSRNLGEQFF
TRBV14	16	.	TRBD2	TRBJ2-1	TGTGCCAGCAGCCACTTAGCGGGAGGCTCCTACAATGAGCAGTTCTTC	CASSHLAGGSYNEQFF
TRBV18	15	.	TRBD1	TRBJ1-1	TGTGCCAGCTCACCTTATGGACAGGGGGGGACTGAAGCTTTCTTT	CASSPYGQGGTEAFF
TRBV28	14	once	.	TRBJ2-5	TGTGCCAGCAAGCGGGCAGGGGCTAAAGAGACCCAGTACTTC	CASKRAGAKETQYF
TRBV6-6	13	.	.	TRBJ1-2	TGTGCCAGCAGTTCCCTCTTTAACTATGGCTACACCTTC	CASSSLFNYGYTF
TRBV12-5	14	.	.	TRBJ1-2	TGTGCTAGTGGCCCCGCGGTAGGGGACTATGGCTACACCTTC	CASGPAVGDYGYTF
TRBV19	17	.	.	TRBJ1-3	TGTGCCAGTAGTCATTTACAGGGTCGGGGCTCTGGAAACACCATATATTTT	CASSHLQGRGSGNTIYF
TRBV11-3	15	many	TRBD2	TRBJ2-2	TGTGCCAGCAGCTTTAGCGGGTCGAACACCGGGGAGCTGTTTTTT	CASSFSGSNTGELFF
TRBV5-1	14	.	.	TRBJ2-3	TGCGCCAGCAGCACCGGCCAGGCGGGGGATACGCAGTATTTT	CASSTGQAGDTQYF
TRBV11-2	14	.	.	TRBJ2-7	TGTGCCAGCAGCTTAGACAGGAATACCTACGAGCAGTACTTC	CASSLDRNTYEQYF
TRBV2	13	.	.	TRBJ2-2	TGTGCCAGCGGGACCCCGAACACCGGGGAGCTGTTTTTT	CASGTPNTGELFF
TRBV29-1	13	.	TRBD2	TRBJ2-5	TGCAGCGTTGGCCTAGCGGGAGGACAGACCCAGTACTTC	CSVGLAGGQTQYF
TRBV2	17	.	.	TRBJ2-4	TGTGCCAGCAGCCCCCTAGGGGGTAGGGGAGGCAAAAACATTCAGTACTTC	CASSPLGGRGGKNIQYF
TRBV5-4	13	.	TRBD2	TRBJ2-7	TGTGCCAGCACCCCGAGGGCGGGGGACGAGCAGTACTTC	CASTPRAGDEQYF
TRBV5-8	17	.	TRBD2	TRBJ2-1	TGTGCCAGCAGGGATGGACTAGCTCCGCTCTCGGGGAATGAGCAGTTCTTC	CASRDGLAPLSGNEQFF
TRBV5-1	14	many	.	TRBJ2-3	TGCGCCAGCAGCTTGGAGCGGAACACAGATACGCAGTATTTT	CASSLERNTDTQYF
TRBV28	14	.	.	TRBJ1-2	TGTGCCAGCAGTCTTATCACCAGGGGCTATGGCTACACCTTC	CASSLITRGYGYTF
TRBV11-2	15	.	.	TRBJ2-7	TGTGCCAGCAGCCACGGTGGCGTCGGGGCATTCGAGCAGTACTTC	CASSHGGVGAFEQYF
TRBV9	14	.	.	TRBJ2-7	TGTGCCAGCAGCGTAGACTTTAGTTACCGCGAGCAGTACTTC	CASSVDFSYREQYF
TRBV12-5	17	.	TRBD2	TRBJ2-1	TGTGCTAGTGGTTTGGTAGTCCGGGGGGGCTCCTACAATGAGCAGTTCTTC	CASGLVVRGGSYNEQFF
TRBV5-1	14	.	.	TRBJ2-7	TGCGCCAGCAGCTTTGCCGGGCCAGACTACGAGCAGTACTTC	CASSFAGPDYEQYF
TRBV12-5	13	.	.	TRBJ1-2	TGTGCTAGTGGTTTGGACGGAGGAAGAGGCTACACCTTC	CASGLDGGRGYTF
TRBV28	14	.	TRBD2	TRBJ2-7	TGTGCCAGCAGTTTGCGGCAGGGAGGGCGGGGGGAGTACTTC	CASSLRQGGRGEYF
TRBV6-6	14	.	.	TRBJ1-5	TGTGCCAGCAGTTACTCGACACCCGGACAGCCCCAGCATTTT	CASSYSTPGQPQHF
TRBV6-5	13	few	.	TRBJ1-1	TGTGCCAGCAGTTCCGTGCAAGAAACTGAAGCTTTCTTT	CASSSVQETEAFF
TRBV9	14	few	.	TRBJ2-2	TGTGCCAGCAGCGTACTGGAGTACGGCGGGGAGCTGTTTTTT	CASSVLEYGGELFF
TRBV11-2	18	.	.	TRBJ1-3	TGTGCCAGCGAGACTCTGCGACCACGGGGGAACTCTGGAAACACCATATATTTT	CASETLRPRGNSGNTIYF
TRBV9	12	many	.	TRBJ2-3	TGTGCCAGCAGCAAAGTAGGGGATACGCAGTATTTT	CASSKVGDTQYF
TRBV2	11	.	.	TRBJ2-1	TGTGCCAGCAGTGTGGGGGGACGGCAGTTCTTC	CASSVGGRQFF